This T cell receptor beta chain was recovered during a study of T cell repertoires in urothelial bladder cancer (dated by TCRdb to between 2017 and 2020). As for the study more broadly: Of the roughly 12 resected lesions, three were clinical stage cT0, three were cTa, three were cT1, and three were cT2 or greater. The study compared clonality of the TCR repertoire in bladder tumors against clonality in benign bladder inflammation. About twelve patients with bladder lesions who were undergoing transurethral resection were prospectively identified. More than nine resected bladder lesions, consisting of urothelial carcinoma (UC+) and benign (UC-) specimens, were examined. General study outcomes and caveats: Urothelial carcinoma specimens had fewer T cells than benign specimens, with medians of about 5,800 and 28,000. The median percentage of tumor infiltrating lymphocytes was about 2% in carcinoma specimens and around 11% in benign specimens. A single T-cell clone reached up to 17% of infiltrating lymphocytes in carcinoma specimens, compared with 1.5% to 2.5% in benign specimens.

The CDR3 contains 17 residues, cysteine and phenylalanine counted. CDR3 DNA only is kept here, 51 bases in frame from base 1. Trimming removed 2 bases from V and 1 base from J; the gene matches leave 7 bases unexplained. CDR1 is given as LNHNV and CDR2 as YYDKDF, both from the germline V gene (reference sequence). Specimens of bladder lesions were obtained during transurethral resection and kept at -80C. From bladder specimens obtained at transurethral resection, DNA was extracted. The TCR beta chain CDR3 region was sequenced with the immunoSEQ assay. As for how the authors treated the data: T-cell fraction, clonal dominance and maximum TCR clone frequency were calculated for each specimen. Imported from immuneACCESS, the table was reduced by TCRdb to in-frame sequences with V and J called. These copies leave out some clones; in studies compared against another copy, an unresolved V gene accounts for under half, and the cause of the remainder is not known. D and trimming were read from the DNA, whereas the V and J calls and clone size are those reported in that table. This sample gives approximately 9,000 clones in total; about 61% of them show up just once. Together, the top ten hold around 32% of the sample.

This clone is categorized as medium-sized (0.01 to 0.1%). Its target antigen remains unknown. Base-call qualities are not available, and no considerably larger clone is one nucleotide away. The sequenced sample was tumor-infiltrating cells from bladder cancer. The receptor was derived from a human donor with urothelial carcinoma. The V gene is TRBV15 and the J gene is TRBJ1-5; TRBD1 agrees with 8 junctional bases. The CDR3 in this case is CATSRRWTGTSNQPQHF. The bases are TGTGCCACCAGCAGAAGGTGGACAGGGACCAGCAATCAGCCCCAGCATTTT.